Here is one T cell receptor (beta chain) with its context. The antigen is undetermined. This entry is derived from a study of metastatic and nonmetastatic thyroid tumors. Across the study: A comparison of repertoires was made across blood and tumor or nodule tissue from malignant and benign thyroid patients. Regarding the study as a whole: According to reports, the diversity of TCR beta was significantly higher in malignant thyroid tumors than in benign nodules, and this held in both blood and tumor samples.

The germline CDR1 and CDR2 sequences are SGHAT and FQDESV (reference sequence). Deletions cut 4 bases from V and 5 bases from J, with 22 bases between. CDR3 length: 17 residues. Treatment of any kind had been given to no patient before thyroid surgery. Original data processing: What underpinned the distant-metastasis classifier for papillary thyroid cancer was the set of CDR3 differences across clinicopathological groups. TCRdb re-called the PCR reads with MiXCR. TCRdb's processing, not the authors' own work, is the source of the V and J calls. Of 30,000 to 45,000 clones in the sample, less than 25% are singletons; the top ten hold around 15%.

This clonotype was obtained from a female donor with papillary thyroid cancer or a benign thyroid nodule (not recorded which). Some clones in this sample may be carry-over from other donors' samples. The source material was blood. The V gene is TRBV11-1, the J gene TRBJ2-3; D perhaps matches TRBD2 (5 bases). The CDR3 region is CASSYQELGGGGDTQYF. CDR3 DNA sequence: TGTGCCAGCAGCTACCAGGAACTAGGTGGAGGTGGAGATACGCAGTATTTT.